The clone carrying this T cell receptor (beta chain) was seen repeatedly, ten times or more. Antigen: not known. V lost 6 bases, J lost 4 bases, and 7 bases lay in between. Germline V gene lookup returns CDR1 MDHEN and CDR2 SYDVKM. This CDR3 is built from 12 residues. Unique molecular identifiers were affixed to single, distinct cDNA molecules. From the 5' RACE reads, TCRdb called clonotypes with MiXCR, one entry per CDR3 protein. The sample shows about 25,000 distinct CDR3 sequences, about 4% of them seen only once. The data derive from a study of early T cells in non-severe SARS-CoV-2 infection. Study outcomes and limitations: Using VDJdb, the matching emphasized anti-spike CD8 responses while missing private and CD4 specificities.

The source is an adult who was a healthcare worker with PCR-confirmed SARS-CoV-2 infection or an uninfected control (not recorded which). Sequenced: whole blood. The chain employs TRBV28 and TRBJ2-4, with unresolved D. For the CDR3, the DNA is TGTGCCAGCAGAGACCCAAAAAACATTCAGTACTTC. It specifies CASRDPKNIQYF.